This entry features one T cell receptor (beta chain) sequence. The antigen it binds to is not known. Base qualities are not at hand, and no much larger clone is one base apart. Ficoll-Paque density gradient centrifugation was the method used to isolate PBMCs. For sequencing, an Illumina NovaSeq 6000 was employed. cDNA libraries for TCRalpha and TCRbeta were prepared by 5'RACE using constant-segment primers, with sample barcodes and unique molecular identifiers added. Trizol reagent was used to extract RNA from every sample. Amplification of the libraries took two PCR steps, and the second step added a second sample barcode plus Illumina TruSeq adapters. Sequencing of the libraries was done on an Illumina NovaSeq, producing 2 x 150 bp paired-end reads. The authors processed their data as follows. Reads were demultiplexed and collapsed into UMI-guided consensus sequences with migec v1.2.7. Using mixcr v2.1.11, UMI consensuses were aligned to TRA and TRB V and J templates and then assembled into clonotypes. A clonotype was counted as expanded or contracted only if both edgeR and NoisET called the change significant, with noise models trained on biological replicates. edgeR calls used a false discovery rate-adjusted p below 0.01 and a log2 fold-change threshold of 1. As an exploratory analysis of dynamics, max-normalized trajectories of the 1000 most abundant clonotypes were examined by PCA with hierarchical clustering. The CD4 or CD8 phenotype of responding clones was assigned using the separately sequenced CD4+ and CD8+ repertoires. Clones were called with MiXCR by TCRdb after fastp trimmed the public reads at Q25, and only in-frame beta chains were retained. Every CDR3 protein is listed once, alongside the most common genes and DNA of its rows. The V and J calls and clone size are TCRdb's, not the authors'. For this sample the table gives about 110,000 distinct CDR3 sequences, of which about an eighth were detected only once. The ten biggest clones cover around 30% of the sample.

The record originates from a study of T-cell memory formation after mild COVID-19 (dated by TCRdb to the early 2020s). Regarding the complete study: TCR sequence clusters from the two donors were found to be largely donor specific. T-cell clones expanding and contracting after mild COVID-19 in two donors were tracked by longitudinal TCRalpha and TCRbeta repertoire sequencing. Two young, previously healthy adult volunteers made up the cohort, one male and one female. Overall results and qualifications from the work: From day 15 to 85, contracting clones showed balanced CD4/CD8 phenotypes, whereas a second wave of clones that expanded from day 15 to 37 leaned towards CD4+. Some responding clones were detected in pre-infection memory, which suggested that pre-existing cross-reactive memory T cells had joined the SARS-CoV-2 response. SARS-CoV-2 specificity of the second-wave clones peaking on day 37 was not confirmed. Contracting CD4+ clones were located mainly in the CM and EM memory subsets, whereas CD8+ clones were found to be enriched in EMRA. Only two mild cases were covered by the study, and larger cohorts that include severe cases with pre-infection samples were considered necessary.

CDR1 is given as SGHRS and CDR2 as YFSETQ, both from the germline V gene. Reading from cysteine to phenylalanine, the CDR3 counts 16 amino acids. Just the 48-base CDR3 DNA is kept, in frame starting at base 1. The germline V end is reduced by 0 bases and the J end by 4 bases; junction bases left unmatched: 7. Recombination joined TRBV5-1 with TRBJ2-7, with TRBD1 matching 10 junction bases. Specimen: PBMCs or a T cell subset sorted from them (not recorded which). The TCR sequence derives from an adult woman who had mild COVID-19 (a few samples of this study predate the infection). The sample titles of this study are shuffled in the database, so cell type and time point are left out; the donor was told from shared clones. The encoded CDR3 is CASSLARQGALYEQYF. The nucleotide sequence reads TGCGCCAGCAGCTTGGCGCGACAGGGGGCGTTATACGAGCAGTACTTC.